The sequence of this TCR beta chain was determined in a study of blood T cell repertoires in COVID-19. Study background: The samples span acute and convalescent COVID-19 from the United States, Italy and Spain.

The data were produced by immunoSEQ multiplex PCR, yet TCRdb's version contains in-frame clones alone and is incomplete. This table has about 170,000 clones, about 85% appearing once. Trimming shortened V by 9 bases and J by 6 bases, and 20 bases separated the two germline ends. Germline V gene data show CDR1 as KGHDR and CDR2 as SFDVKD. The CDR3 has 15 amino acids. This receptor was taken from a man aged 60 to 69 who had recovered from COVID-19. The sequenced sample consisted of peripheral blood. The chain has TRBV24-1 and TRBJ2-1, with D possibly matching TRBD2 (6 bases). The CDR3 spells CATGAGTARGNEQFF. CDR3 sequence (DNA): TGTGCCACCGGAGCCGGGACTGCCCGCGGCAATGAGCAGTTCTTC.